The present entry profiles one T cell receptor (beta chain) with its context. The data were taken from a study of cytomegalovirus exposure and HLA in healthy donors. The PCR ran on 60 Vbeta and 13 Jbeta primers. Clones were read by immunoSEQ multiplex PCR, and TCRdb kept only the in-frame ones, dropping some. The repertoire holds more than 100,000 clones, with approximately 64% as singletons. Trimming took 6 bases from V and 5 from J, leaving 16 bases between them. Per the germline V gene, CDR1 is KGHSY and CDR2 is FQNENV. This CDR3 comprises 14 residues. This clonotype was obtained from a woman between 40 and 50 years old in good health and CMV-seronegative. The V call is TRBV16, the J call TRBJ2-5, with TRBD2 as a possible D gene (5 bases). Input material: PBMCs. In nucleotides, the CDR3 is TGTGCCAGCAGTCCGGGCAAGGGCGGGGAGACCCAGTACTTC. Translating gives CASSPGKGGETQYF.